What follows describes a single T cell receptor (beta chain). The antigen is unknown. This entry is derived from a study of cytomegalovirus exposure and HLA in healthy donors. Both 60 Vbeta primers and 13 Jbeta primers went into the PCR. The assay was immunoSEQ multiplex PCR, and TCRdb's table has in-frame clones only and misses some. The sample shows over 100,000 clones, roughly 80% of them seen only once. Broader study findings: Per a later analysis, approximately 16,000 TCR beta sequences showed association with HLA alleles at 0.05 false discovery rate.

The sequenced sample was PBMCs. This receptor was obtained from a man aged 25-45 years in good health and CMV-seropositive.

This CDR3 reads CASGRMGGYGYTF. In DNA, the CDR3 is TGTGCCAGCGGACGAATGGGGGGCTATGGCTACACCTTC. The chain is built from TRBV5-4 and TRBJ1-2; perhaps TRBD1 as D (5 bases). Germline lookup yields CDR1 SGHNT and CDR2 YYREEE (reference sequence). Trimming took off 7 bases at V and 4 bases at J, with 14 bases between the two ends. CDR3 length equals 13 residues.